The next 26 T cell receptor beta chains were all read from a single sample in a study of identical twins. Each CDR3 protein is one row after TCRdb ran MiXCR on the 5' RACE reads. Among about 1.7 million distinct CDR3 sequences listed, under 35% were seen once. What was sequenced was cord blood. These receptors originate from a newborn girl in good health.

The V call is TRBV2, the J call TRBJ2-2; perhaps TRBD1 as D (6 bases). This CDR3 has 16 amino acids. Trimming removed 4 bases at V and 8 bases at J, with 20 bases between. From germline, CDR1 is SNHLY and CDR2 FYNNEI. The CDR3 nucleotides are TGTGCCAGCAGTGTACAGGGACCGAATACACCGGGGGAGCTGTTTTTT. This codes for CASSVQGPNTPGELFF.

This clonotype was seen many times. V usage is TRBV10-1 and J usage is TRBJ1-5; 7 positions agree with TRBD1. The V and J ends lost 3 bases and 6 bases, in that order; junction bases with no gene match: 5. CDR1 is WNHNN and CDR2 is SYGVQD in the germline V gene (reference sequence). The CDR3 sequence is 14 residues long. DNA of the CDR3: TGCGCCAGCAGTGAACAGGGGAATGGTCAGCCCCAGCATTTT. Translation: CASSEQGNGQPQHF.

This clonotype came up a few times. V is TRBV3-1 and J is TRBJ2-3; TRBD2 might be the D (7 bases). This CDR3 contains 16 residues. Germline V CDR1 and CDR2: LGHDT, YNNKEL (reference sequence). Trimming shortened V by 1 base and J by 2 bases, and 13 bases separated the two germline ends. The CDR3, as DNA: TGTGCCAGCAGCCAAGTAGGGGGGGGTACCACAGATACGCAGTATTTT. Translated: CASSQVGGGTTDTQYF.

The V gene is TRBV6-5, the J gene TRBJ2-7, with 8 bases identical to TRBD2. The CDR3 is 15 residues long. Per germline, CDR1 MNHEY and CDR2 SVGAGI. Trimming removed 4 bases from V and 4 bases from J; junction bases left unmatched: 9. In DNA form, the CDR3 reads TGTGCCAGCAGTTCCCCGGGTAGCGGGACATACGAGCAGTACTTC. Protein sequence: CASSSPGSGTYEQYF.

V gene TRBV4-1 combines with J gene TRBJ1-1; tentatively, D is TRBD1 (5 bases). This CDR3 has 16 amino acids. The V gene lost 2 bases and the J gene lost 4 bases, with 17 bases spanning the gap. Germline V gene sequence: CDR1 MGHRA, CDR2 YSYEKL. The CDR3 DNA follows: TGCGCCAGCAGCCAATTGGCGGTTGGGGGTGGCACTGAAGCTTTCTTT. Amino acid sequence: CASSQLAVGGGTEAFF.

This chain joins TRBV4-1 and TRBJ2-7, with 9 nucleotides matching TRBD1. CDR1 is MGHRA and CDR2 is YSYEKL in the germline V gene. Trimming at V came to 4 bases and at J to 5 bases, leaving 9 bases not matched to a gene. CDR3 length: 15 amino acids. The CDR3 bases are TGCGCCAGCAGCCTATTTGACAGGGGGAGCGACGAGCAGTACTTC. Protein product: CASSLFDRGSDEQYF.

In this sample, this clonotype turned up a few times. The chain recombines TRBV7-9 with TRBJ1-1; D possibly corresponds to TRBD1 (5 bases). The germline V gene has CDR1 SEHNR and CDR2 FQNEAQ (reference sequence). The V and J ends lost 5 bases and 7 bases respectively, with 23 bases between them. This CDR3 is 16 amino acids long. CDR3 in DNA: TGTGCCAGCAGCCTACTTGTGTATAGCAGGGCCAATGAAGCTTTCTTT. Amino acids: CASSLLVYSRANEAFF.

The genes are TRBV29-1 and TRBJ2-1; TRBD1 aligns across 8 bases. Germline V gene sequence: CDR1 SQVTM, CDR2 ANQGSEA. The CDR3 has 16 residues. With V trimmed by 4 bases and J by 5 bases, 13 bases remained unmatched. CDR3 region: CSVGRHGDRPHNEQFF. In DNA, the CDR3 is TGCAGCGTTGGTAGGCACGGGGACAGGCCTCACAATGAGCAGTTCTTC.

The chain couples TRBV2 to TRBJ1-2; D is perhaps TRBD1 (6 bases). The CDR3 contains 16 residues. In germline, CDR1 is SNHLY, CDR2 FYNNEI. V was trimmed by 4 bases and J by 3 bases, leaving 18 bases between them. This chain's CDR3 is CASSASRTAPYYGYTF. The CDR3 DNA reads TGTGCCAGCAGTGCCTCCCGGACAGCACCCTACTATGGCTACACCTTC.

The chain uses TRBV27 and TRBJ2-1, with 12 bases matching TRBD2. The CDR3 totals 14 residues. The junction had 8 bases not matched to a gene; V was cut back by 8 bases and J by 9 bases. Germline V gene sequence: CDR1 MNHEY, CDR2 SMNVEV (reference sequence). The CDR3 coding sequence is TGTGCCAGCGGGACAGGACTAGCGGGAAGTGAGCAGTTCTTC. This sequence encodes CASGTGLAGSEQFF.

This clonotype was seen only a few times. The chain carries TRBV24-1 and TRBJ2-1, with 11 bases aligning to TRBD2. The trim removed 3 bases at V and 5 bases at J, leaving 2 bases unmatched. The CDR3 spans 15 residues. The germline V gene encodes CDR1 KGHDR and CDR2 SFDVKD. The CDR3 sequence is CATSDGTSGNNEQFF. The CDR3 DNA is TGTGCCACCAGTGATGGGACTAGCGGAAACAATGAGCAGTTCTTC.

This clonotype was observed a few times. DNA for the CDR3: TGTGCCAGCAGCCAGGAGGGGCCACCCTACGAGCAGTACTTC. Translating gives CASSQEGPPYEQYF. This chain connects TRBV2 to TRBJ2-7, with a weak D call TRBD2 (6 bases). CDR3 size: 14 residues. V dropped 6 bases and J dropped 2 bases, with 14 bases sitting between them. The germline CDR1 and CDR2 sequences are SNHLY and FYNNEI.

Worth noting for this clonotype: A much larger clone sits a single nucleotide away, making a read error possible. V and J are TRBV16 and TRBJ1-2; D perhaps matches TRBD1 (5 bases). CDR1 and CDR2 from the germline V gene are KGHSY and FQNENV. This CDR3 has 13 residues. Trimming removed 1 base from V and 2 bases from J, with 5 bases in between. This chain's CDR3 is CASSQWDNYGYTF. In nucleotides, the CDR3 is TGTGCCAGCAGCCAATGGGACAACTATGGCTACACCTTC.

This clonotype has only a few counts. The V call is TRBV5-1, the J call TRBJ2-5, with 10 nucleotides matching TRBD2. With the DNA end fitting TRBJ2-7 better, the J assignment may be wrong. Germline-derived CDR1 and CDR2 are SGHRS and YFSETQ. This CDR3 comprises 14 residues. CDR3 nucleotides: TGCGCCAGCAGCTTGAGGCCTAGCGGGGGCGAGCAGTACTTC. Amino acids: CASSLRPSGGEQYF.

The chain couples TRBV10-3 to TRBJ2-7; D remains ambiguous. The V and J ends lost 2 bases and 6 bases respectively, with 11 bases between them. Germline V gives CDR1 ENHRY, CDR2 SYGVKD. The CDR3 is made up of 13 amino acids. The CDR3 sequence is CAISEPAGSEQYF. CDR3 DNA sequence: TGTGCCATCAGTGAGCCCGCTGGAAGCGAGCAGTACTTC.

This clonotype was recorded at least ten times. The junction differs from germline at one of its ends, possibly a read error. This sequence joins TRBV5-1 and TRBJ1-2, with D tentatively TRBD1 (6 bases). Germline V gene lookup returns CDR1 SGHRS and CDR2 YFSETQ. The CDR3 has 13 residues. This chain's CDR3 is CASSRGQRYGYTF. For the CDR3, the DNA is TGTGCCAGCAGCCGCGGACAGCGCTATGGCTACACCTTC.

J is TRBJ2-3 and V is TRBV11-2; 9 bases agree with TRBD1. Germline assignment: CDR1 SGHAT and CDR2 FQNNGV. With V trimmed by 1 base and J by 10 bases, 12 bases remained unmatched. The CDR3 has 16 residues. The CDR3 nucleotides are TGTGCCAGCAGCTTAGGAGGGGGGACAGGGTGGGATCCGCAGTATTTT. Its translation: CASSLGGGTGWDPQYF. Looking up the rest from reference TRBV11-2 and TRBJ2-3 gives the full variable domain: EAGVAQSPRYKIIEKRQSVAFWCNPISGHATLYWYQQILGQGPKLLIQFQNNGVVDDSQLPKDRFSAERLKGVDSTLKIQPAKLEDSAVYLCASSLGGGTGWDPQYFGPGTRLTVL.

Comment on this clonotype: This clone may be a read error of a much larger clone one base away. This chain joins TRBV20-1 and TRBJ2-7; no firm D call. Trimming stripped 5 bases from V and 2 bases from J, with 19 bases between. Germline V gives CDR1 DFQATT, CDR2 SNEGSKA (reference sequence). This CDR3 contains 15 residues. The CDR3 reads CSAANPGPLPYEQYF. The DNA of the CDR3 is TGCAGTGCTGCGAACCCCGGACCTCTCCCCTACGAGCAGTACTTC.

The chain joins TRBV11-2 to TRBJ2-5; 7 positions agree with TRBD1. This CDR3 spans 15 amino acids. Losses at the gene ends were 4 bases for V and 11 bases for J; bases not matched to a gene: 16. Per the germline V gene, CDR1 is SGHAT and CDR2 is FQNNGV. The CDR3 region is CASSSGTDNYNEQYF. CDR3 sequence (DNA): TGTGCCAGCAGCTCTGGGACAGATAATTACAATGAGCAGTACTTC.

This chain uses TRBV6-1 with TRBJ1-5; 10 bases fit TRBD1. Unmatched junction bases numbered 7, after V lost 7 bases and J lost 7 bases. CDR1 and CDR2 from the germline V gene are MNHNS and SASEGT. The CDR3 extends over 14 amino acids. CDR3 nucleotides: TGTGCCAGCAACCTCGACAGGGGGCGACAGCCCCAGCATTTT. Amino acids: CASNLDRGRQPQHF.

This clonotype was detected many times. This chain joins TRBV29-1 and TRBJ2-7; TRBD2 is a possible D gene (5 bases). Trimming took off 0 bases at V and 3 bases at J, with 9 bases between the two ends. The germline V gene encodes CDR1 SQVTM and CDR2 ANQGSEA. The CDR3 has 13 amino acids. This CDR3 is CSVEDPRDYEQYF. The CDR3 DNA sequence: TGCAGCGTTGAAGATCCACGGGACTACGAGCAGTACTTC.

The rearrangement joins TRBV6-1 to TRBJ1-1; TRBD1 matches 7 bases. The CDR3 runs 14 residues. The V segment lost 8 bases and the J segment 5 bases; nucleotides outside the gene matches: 11. Germline CDR1 MNHNS, CDR2 SASEGT. The CDR3 nucleotides read TGTGCCAGCGTCCGGGACAGAACCAAGACTGAAGCTTTCTTT. Its protein product is CASVRDRTKTEAFF.

The rearrangement links TRBV7-2 to TRBJ2-4, with 8 bases matching TRBD2. CDR1 and CDR2 from the germline V gene are SGHTA and FQGNSA. Germline trimming cut 3 bases from V and 6 bases from J; bases unmatched to any gene: 7. The CDR3 spans 15 residues. The DNA for the CDR3 is TGTGCCAGCAGCTTCGCCAGCGGGGGACGAAACATTCAGTACTTC. It yields the protein CASSFASGGRNIQYF.

This chain links TRBV24-1 with TRBJ1-1, with 7 positions matching TRBD1. The J segment lost 3 bases and the V segment lost 4 bases, leaving 10 bases of the junction unmatched. The CDR3 length is 16 residues. Germline V CDR1 and CDR2: KGHDR, SFDVKD. The CDR3 coding sequence is TGTGCCACCAGTGACCCGTGTGGGACAGAGGACACTGAAGCTTTCTTT. This encodes CATSDPCGTEDTEAFF.

With regard to this clonotype: The junction and the germline gene differ at one end; a read error may be behind it. The chain uses TRBV5-1 and TRBJ1-4, with D tentatively TRBD1 (6 bases). Germline-derived CDR1 and CDR2 are SGHRS and YFSETQ. The CDR3 is made up of 14 amino acids. The CDR3 loop is CASSLGGARERLFF. The CDR3 region has the DNA TGCGCCAGCAGCCTTGGGGGGGCGCGGGAAAGACTGTTTTTT. The full variable domain, with the rest looked up from reference TRBV5-1 and TRBJ1-4, is KAGVTQTPRYLIKTRGQQVTLSCSPISGHRSVSWYQQTPGQGLQFLFEYFSETQRNKGNFPGRFSGRQFSNSRSEMNVSTLELGDSALYLCASSLGGARERLFFGSGTQLSVL.

This clonotype was picked up many times. The chain carries TRBV6-5 and TRBJ2-3; 7 bases are a match to TRBD1. The CDR3 length is 13 residues. J gave up 4 bases and V 7 bases, and 5 bases lay outside the gene matches. Looked up from germline, CDR1 is MNHEY and CDR2 is SVGAGI. The CDR3 sequence is CASTPTGADTQYF. The DNA for the CDR3 is TGTGCCAGCACCCCTACAGGGGCAGATACGCAGTATTTT.